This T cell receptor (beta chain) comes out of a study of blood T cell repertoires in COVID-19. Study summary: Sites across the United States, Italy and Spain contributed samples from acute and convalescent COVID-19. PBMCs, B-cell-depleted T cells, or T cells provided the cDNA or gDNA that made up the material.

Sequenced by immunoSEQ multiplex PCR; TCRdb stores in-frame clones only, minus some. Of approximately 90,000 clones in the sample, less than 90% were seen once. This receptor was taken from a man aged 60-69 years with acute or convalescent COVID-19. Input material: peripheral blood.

The CDR3 DNA follows: TGTGCCAGCAGCTTAAATCCCTATCCCGGGGAGCTGTTTTTT. Translation gives CASSLNPYPGELFF. The V call is TRBV7-2, the J call TRBJ2-2; no definite D call. Between the trimmed V and J ends, which lost 2 bases and 6 bases, there was a span of 10 bases. There are 14 residues in the CDR3. Looked up from germline, CDR1 is SGHTA and CDR2 is FQGNSA. Looking up the rest from reference TRBV7-2 and TRBJ2-2 gives the full variable domain: GAGVSQSPSNKVTEKGKDVELRCDPISGHTALYWYRQSLGQGLEFLIYFQGNSAPDKSGLPSDRFSAERTGGSVSTLTIQRTQQEDSAVYLCASSLNPYPGELFFGEGSRLTVL.